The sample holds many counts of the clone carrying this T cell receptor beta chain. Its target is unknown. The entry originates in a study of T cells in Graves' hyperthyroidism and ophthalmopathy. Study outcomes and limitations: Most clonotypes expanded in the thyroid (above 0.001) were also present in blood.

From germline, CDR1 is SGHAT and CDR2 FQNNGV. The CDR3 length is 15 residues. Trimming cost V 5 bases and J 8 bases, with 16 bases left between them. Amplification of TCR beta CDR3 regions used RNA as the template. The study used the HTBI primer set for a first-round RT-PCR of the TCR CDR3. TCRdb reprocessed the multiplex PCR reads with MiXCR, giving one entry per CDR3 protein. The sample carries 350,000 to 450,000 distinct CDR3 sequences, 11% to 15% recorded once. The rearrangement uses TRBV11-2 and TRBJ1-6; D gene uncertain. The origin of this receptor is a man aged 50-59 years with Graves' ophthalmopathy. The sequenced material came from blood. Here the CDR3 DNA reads TGTGCCAGCAGCGCCAGATTTCGATCGGATTCACCCCTCCACTTT. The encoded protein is CASSARFRSDSPLHF.